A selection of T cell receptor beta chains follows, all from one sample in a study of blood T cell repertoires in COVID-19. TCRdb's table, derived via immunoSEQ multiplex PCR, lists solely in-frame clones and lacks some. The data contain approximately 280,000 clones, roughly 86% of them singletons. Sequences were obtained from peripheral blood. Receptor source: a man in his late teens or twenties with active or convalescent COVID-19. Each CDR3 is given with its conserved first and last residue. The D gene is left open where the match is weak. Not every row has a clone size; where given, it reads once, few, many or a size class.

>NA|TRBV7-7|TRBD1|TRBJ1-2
TGTGCCAGCAGCTTAGAACTCAGGGGGGAGGGCTACACCTTC
CASSLELRGEGYTF
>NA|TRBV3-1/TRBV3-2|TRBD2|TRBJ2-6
TGTGCCAGCAGCCAAGGGCGGGGGGATTCTGGGGCCAACGTCCTGACTTTC
CASSQGRGDSGANVLTF
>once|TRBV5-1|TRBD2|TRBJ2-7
TGCGCCAGCAGCTTGGGTACTAGCGGGGGGGACTACGAGCAGTACTTC
CASSLGTSGGDYEQYF
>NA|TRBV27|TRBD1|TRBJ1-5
TGTGCCAGCAAACCCGGGACAGGGGGCGGACAGCCCCAGCATTTT
CASKPGTGGGQPQHF
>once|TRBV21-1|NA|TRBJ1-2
TGTGCCAGCAGCAACCCGAATAAGGAGCTCCAAGAAATTACTAACTATGGCTACACCTTC
CASSNPNKELQEITNYGYTF
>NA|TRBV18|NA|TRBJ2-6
TGTGCCAGCTCACCACCGGTCGGGGAAGGGGCCAACGTCCTGACTTTC
CASSPPVGEGANVLTF
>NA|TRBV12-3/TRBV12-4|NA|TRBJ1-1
TGTGCCAGCAGGGGACATCCCACTGAAGCTTTCTTT
CASRGHPTEAFF
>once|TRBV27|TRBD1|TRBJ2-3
TGTGCCAGCAGTTTATTATTTCGACAGGGGACCACAGATACGCAGTATTTT
CASSLLFRQGTTDTQYF
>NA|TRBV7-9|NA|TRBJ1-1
TGTGCCAGCAGCCCAAACGACAGAGTGAACACTGAAGCTTTCTTT
CASSPNDRVNTEAFF
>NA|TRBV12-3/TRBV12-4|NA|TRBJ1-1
TGTGCCAGCCGTGTAGGTTGGGGCTTTGAAGCTTTCTTT
CASRVGWGFEAFF
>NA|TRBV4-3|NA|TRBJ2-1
TGCGCCAGCAGCCCCTCGCCAGCAGGCGCGTCCTACAATGAGCAGTTCTTC
CASSPSPAGASYNEQFF